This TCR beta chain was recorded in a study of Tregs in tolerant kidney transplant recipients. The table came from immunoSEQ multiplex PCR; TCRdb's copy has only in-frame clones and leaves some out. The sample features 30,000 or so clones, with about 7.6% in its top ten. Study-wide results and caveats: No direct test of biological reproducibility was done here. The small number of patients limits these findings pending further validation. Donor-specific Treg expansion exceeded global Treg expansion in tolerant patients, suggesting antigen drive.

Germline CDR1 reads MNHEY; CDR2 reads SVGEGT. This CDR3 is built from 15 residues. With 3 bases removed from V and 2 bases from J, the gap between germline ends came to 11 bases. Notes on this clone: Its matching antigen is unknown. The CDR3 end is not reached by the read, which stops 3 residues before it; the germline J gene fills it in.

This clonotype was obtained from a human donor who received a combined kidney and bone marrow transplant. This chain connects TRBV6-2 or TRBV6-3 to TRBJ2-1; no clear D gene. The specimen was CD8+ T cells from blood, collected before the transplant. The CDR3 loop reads CASSYLSDPYNEQFF. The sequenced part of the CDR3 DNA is TGTGCCAGCAGTTATCTGAGCGATCCCTACAATGAG.